One and the same sample provided the 7 T cell receptor beta chains below, sequenced in a study of blood T cells in healthy people across ages. Primed by a sample-barcoded 5' primer and a J-beta primer mix, a second PCR proceeded for roughly 7 to 11 cycles. Each CDR3 protein gets one entry after TCRdb re-called the 5' RACE reads with MiXCR. The sample has about 680,000 distinct CDR3 sequences; approximately 49% are singletons. Material: blood. The receptors were gathered from a woman aged 60-75 years in good health.

This clonotype showed up just a few times. The J gene is TRBJ1-5, the V gene TRBV27; a weak D match, TRBD1 (5 bases). This CDR3 has 14 residues. Trimming removed 4 bases at V and 1 base at J, with 8 bases between. Germline CDR1 reads MNHEY; CDR2 reads SMNVEV (reference sequence). The DNA of the CDR3 is TGTGCCAGCAGTTCAGGGTGGAGCAATCAGCCCCAGCATTTT. Translating it yields CASSSGWSNQPQHF.

This chain joins TRBV15 and TRBJ1-2; 7 bases are shared with TRBD1. This CDR3 contains 14 residues. V dropped 1 base and J dropped 5; count of bases not matched to a gene: 4. The germline CDR1 and CDR2 sequences are LNHNV and YYDKDF (reference sequence). In DNA form, the CDR3 reads TGTGCCACCAGCAGAGTATCAGGGGGATATGGCTACACCTTC. It codes for CATSRVSGGYGYTF.

The genes are TRBV10-3 and TRBJ2-5; D perhaps matches TRBD2 (6 bases). The V and J ends lost 0 bases and 7 bases respectively, with 21 bases between them. Germline assignment: CDR1 ENHRY and CDR2 SYGVKD. This CDR3 has 17 amino acids. The CDR3 DNA sequence: TGTGCCATCAGTGAGTCCGTATACGCGGGTAGCGGCGCGACCCAGTACTTC. Translated: CAISESVYAGSGATQYF.

On this clonotype: A much more abundant neighbour one base away suggests this may be a read error. The chain couples TRBV11-1 to TRBJ2-3; 8 nucleotides match TRBD2. Per the germline V gene, CDR1 is SGHAT and CDR2 is FQDESV (reference sequence). Losses at the gene ends were 5 bases for V and 2 bases for J; bases not matched to a gene: 9. The CDR3 is 16 residues long. In DNA form, the CDR3 reads TGTGCCAGCAGCCTACTAACTAGCGGAGACACAGATACGCAGTATTTT. Protein: CASSLLTSGDTDTQYF.

DNA for the CDR3: TGCAGCGTCGTACTCGCGAGCGGGGAGCTGTTTTTT. This translates into CSVVLASGELFF. The chain is built from TRBV29-1 and TRBJ2-2; no reliable D call. The ends were cut back, 6 bases at V and 7 bases at J, with 12 bases in the middle. The CDR3 is 12 residues long. CDR1 is SQVTM, CDR2 ANQGSEA, per germline.

This clonotype was counted between two and nine times. The chain recombines TRBV25-1 with TRBJ1-4; TRBD1 agrees at 9 bases. Germline CDR1 reads MGHDK; CDR2 reads SYGVNS. The J segment lost 8 bases and the V segment lost 3 bases, leaving 10 bases of the junction unmatched. The CDR3 loop spans 16 amino acids. Written as DNA, the CDR3 is TGTGCCAGCAGTGACCTCGGACAGGGGAAAAGGGAAAAACTGTTTTTT. This gives the protein CASSDLGQGKREKLFF.

At least ten counts were recorded for this clonotype. V and J are TRBV4-1 and TRBJ2-7; 7 nucleotides align to TRBD1. V dropped 1 base and J dropped 3; count of bases not matched to a gene: 6. Per the germline V gene, CDR1 is MGHRA and CDR2 is YSYEKL. The CDR3 contains 15 residues. CDR3 in amino acids: CASSQGLQGVYEQYF. The CDR3 region has the DNA TGCGCCAGCAGCCAAGGGCTGCAGGGGGTCTACGAGCAGTACTTC.